A selection of T cell receptor beta chains follows, all from one sample in a study of glioma-infiltrating T cells after dendritic cell vaccination. The repertoire was sequenced with immunoSEQ multiplex PCR; TCRdb's copy has only in-frame clones and lacks some. The table has fewer than 85,000 clones, roughly 87% seen once. This material consisted of blood, taken before dendritic cell vaccination. These receptors were collected from a human donor with glioblastoma. CDR3s include the opening cysteine and the closing phenylalanine or tryptophan. D genes are given only for firm matches. Clone size is shown for a subset of rows, as once, few, many or a class of expanded clone.

CDR3,DNA,V,J,D,size
CASSQVRRTGDATNEKLFF,TGTGCCAGCAGCCAAGTACGCCGGACAGGAGATGCAACTAATGAAAAACTGTTTTTT,TRBV4-2,TRBJ1-4,TRBD1,once
CASSLGQTNEKLFF,TGTGCCAGCAGCTTGGGACAGACTAATGAAAAACTGTTTTTT,TRBV5-4,TRBJ1-4,NA,NA
CASSPFLGDEQFF,TGTGCCAGCAGCCCTTTTCTAGGGGATGAGCAGTTCTTC,TRBV11-3,TRBJ2-1,NA,NA
CASRSSSGSKETQYF,TGTGCCAGCAGATCTAGTAGCGGGAGTAAAGAGACCCAGTACTTC,TRBV6-5,TRBJ2-5,TRBD2,NA
CASSLGQAYNEQFF,TGTGCCAGCAGCTTAGGCCAGGCCTACAATGAGCAGTTCTTC,TRBV7-2,TRBJ2-1,NA,NA
CASGRSALTDTQYF,TGTGCCAGCGGGAGGAGTGCCCTCACAGATACGCAGTATTTT,TRBV2,TRBJ2-3,NA,NA
CASSPGTGVYNEQFF,TGTGCCAGCTCACCTGGGACAGGTGTATACAATGAGCAGTTCTTC,TRBV18,TRBJ2-1,TRBD1,NA
CASSIGYEQYF,TGTGCCAGCAGTATCGGGTACGAGCAGTACTTC,TRBV27,TRBJ2-7,NA,NA
CASKLGVVSTDTQYF,TGCGCCAGCAAGTTAGGGGTGGTAAGCACAGATACGCAGTATTTT,TRBV5-1,TRBJ2-3,NA,NA
CASRADSSGANVLTF,TGTGCCAGCAGAGCTGACAGCTCTGGGGCCAACGTCCTGACTTTC,TRBV2,TRBJ2-6,NA,NA
CASSPTLAGGPSYEQFF,TGTGCCAGCAGCCCGACGCTAGCGGGGGGGCCGAGCTATGAGCAGTTCTTC,TRBV7-6,TRBJ2-1,TRBD2,NA
CASSQSGGSYNEQFF,TGTGCCAGCAGTCAATCAGGGGGCTCCTACAATGAGCAGTTCTTC,TRBV6-5,TRBJ2-1,TRBD1,NA
CASGLVHKSTEAFF,TGTGCTAGTGGTTTGGTACATAAAAGCACTGAAGCTTTCTTT,TRBV12-5,TRBJ1-1,NA,NA
CASSRGLAEHAYEQYF,TGTGCCAGCAGTCGGGGACTAGCGGAGCACGCCTACGAGCAGTACTTC,TRBV2,TRBJ2-7,TRBD2,NA
CASSLLLRSDQETQYF,TGTGCCAGCTCACTGCTCCTACGGAGCGACCAAGAGACCCAGTACTTC,TRBV18,TRBJ2-5,NA,NA
CASSEWTSRETQYF,TGTGCCAGCAGTGAATGGACTAGCCGGGAGACCCAGTACTTC,TRBV2,TRBJ2-5,TRBD2,NA
CASGNPRGQGEKLFF,TGTGCTAGTGGTAACCCCAGGGGGCAAGGTGAAAAACTGTTTTTT,TRBV12-5,TRBJ1-4,TRBD1,NA
CAFPREQGGTEAFF,TGTGCCTTCCCCCGGGAACAGGGAGGGACTGAAGCTTTCTTT,TRBV30,TRBJ1-1,NA,NA
CASSIRRGNSNQPQHF,TGTGCCAGTAGTATCCGGAGGGGAAATAGCAATCAGCCCCAGCATTTT,TRBV19,TRBJ1-5,NA,NA
CASSYSTLTGTEAFF,TGTGCCAGCAGCTATTCTACATTGACGGGGACTGAAGCTTTCTTT,TRBV5-6,TRBJ1-1,NA,once
CASRDSRGDLSYNEQFF,TGTGCCAGCAGGGATTCTCGGGGGGACCTCTCCTACAATGAGCAGTTCTTC,TRBV7-9,TRBJ2-1,TRBD2,NA
CASSAWTGKNTEAFF,TGTGCCAGCAGCGCGTGGACGGGGAAAAACACTGAAGCTTTCTTT,TRBV9,TRBJ1-1,NA,NA
CASSPGLAGVKDTQYF,TGTGCCAGCAGCCCGGGACTAGCGGGAGTGAAAGATACGCAGTATTTT,TRBV7-6,TRBJ2-3,TRBD2,NA
CASSLGFETARSFEQFF,TGTGCCAGCAGCTTGGGGTTCGAGACAGCCCGCAGCTTTGAGCAGTTCTTC,TRBV5-4,TRBJ2-1,NA,once
CASSLGTSNTEAFF,TGCGCCAGCAGCTTAGGGACAAGTAACACTGAAGCTTTCTTT,TRBV5-1,TRBJ1-1,NA,NA
CASSEDPSTDTQYF,TGTGCCAGCAGTGAAGATCCTAGCACAGATACGCAGTATTTT,TRBV6-1,TRBJ2-3,NA,NA
CASSGTLNTGELFF,TGTGCCAGCAGTGGGACTCTAAACACCGGGGAGCTGTTTTTT,TRBV2,TRBJ2-2,NA,NA
CASRRGVGNQPQHF,TGTGCCAGCAGGCGGGGGGTTGGCAATCAGCCCCAGCATTTT,TRBV2,TRBJ1-5,NA,NA
CASSWGAGGTGYTF,TGTGCCAGCAGCTGGGGTGCGGGGGGCACTGGCTACACCTTC,TRBV5-5,TRBJ1-2,NA,NA
CASSLTGGDSTEAFF,TGCGCCAGCAGCTTGACAGGGGGGGATAGCACTGAAGCTTTCTTT,TRBV5-1,TRBJ1-1,TRBD1,NA
CASRLQSYNEQFF,TGTGCCAGCCGACTACAATCCTACAATGAGCAGTTCTTC,TRBV6-1,TRBJ2-1,NA,NA
CASSLYQAGDYGYTF,TGTGCCAGCAGTTTATATCAGGCGGGGGACTATGGCTACACCTTC,TRBV27,TRBJ1-2,NA,NA
CASSPRRVQANEQFF,TGTGCCAGCAGCCCCCGCAGGGTGCAAGCGAATGAGCAGTTCTTC,TRBV9,TRBJ2-1,NA,NA
CASSSGTAGYNEQFF,TGTGCCAGCAGCTCAGGGACTGCAGGGTACAATGAGCAGTTCTTC,TRBV7-2,TRBJ2-1,NA,NA
CASSPTSGGVYNEQFF,TGTGCCAGCAGCCCCACTAGCGGAGGGGTCTACAATGAGCAGTTCTTC,TRBV13,TRBJ2-1,TRBD2,NA
CASSISGGASGEQYF,TGTGCCAGCAGCATTAGCGGGGGGGCATCGGGCGAGCAGTACTTC,TRBV7-9,TRBJ2-7,TRBD2,NA
CSYNRANEQFF,TGCAGCTACAACAGGGCCAATGAGCAGTTCTTC,TRBV20-1,TRBJ2-1,NA,NA
CASSRPQGVAYGYTF,TGTGCCAGCAGTCGTCCACAGGGAGTCGCCTATGGCTACACCTTC,TRBV2,TRBJ1-2,NA,NA
CASSLEPPTSNYGYTF,TGCGCCAGCAGCTTGGAGCCCCCCACTTCTAACTATGGCTACACCTTC,TRBV5-1,TRBJ1-2,NA,few
CASSRRVNTEAFF,TGTGCCAGTAGTCGGAGGGTGAACACTGAAGCTTTCTTT,TRBV19,TRBJ1-1,NA,few
CASSLDGGRQETQYF,TGCGCCAGCAGCTTGGACGGCGGTCGACAAGAGACCCAGTACTTC,TRBV5-1,TRBJ2-5,NA,NA
CASSQSRHISYNEQFF,TGTGCCAGCAGCCAATCGAGACATATCTCCTACAATGAGCAGTTCTTC,TRBV14,TRBJ2-1,NA,NA
CASSQNQAGFNRNQPQHF,TGTGCCAGTAGTCAGAACCAGGCGGGGTTCAATCGCAATCAGCCCCAGCATTTT,TRBV19,TRBJ1-5,NA,NA
CASSLGVPSGRAIVHEQFF,TGCGCCAGCAGCTTGGGAGTCCCAAGCGGGAGGGCGATAGTACATGAGCAGTTCTTC,TRBV5-1,TRBJ2-1,TRBD2,NA
CASSYSAARETQYF,TGTGCCAGCAGTTACTCGGCCGCCCGAGAGACCCAGTACTTC,TRBV6-5,TRBJ2-5,NA,NA
CASSLGHHLSTDTQYF,TGTGCCAGCAGCTTGGGACACCATCTTAGCACAGATACGCAGTATTTT,TRBV7-6,TRBJ2-3,NA,few
CASRSLAGNQPQHF,TGTGCCAGCAGATCCCTGGCGGGGAATCAGCCCCAGCATTTT,TRBV6-5,TRBJ1-5,NA,NA
CASTPGQQNTEAFF,TGTGCCAGTACCCCGGGACAGCAGAACACTGAAGCTTTCTTT,TRBV19,TRBJ1-1,TRBD1,NA
CASSLVSLTGTAMDTQYF,TGTGCCAGCAGCTTAGTCTCCCTGACAGGGACCGCAATGGATACGCAGTATTTT,TRBV11-3,TRBJ2-3,TRBD1,few
CASSLPSGITSTYNEQFF,TGTGCCAGCAGCTTACCGAGCGGGATAACCTCCACCTACAATGAGCAGTTCTTC,TRBV7-2,TRBJ2-1,TRBD2,NA
CASSESPLGTEAFF,TGTGCCAGCAGTGAAAGCCCACTAGGGACTGAAGCTTTCTTT,TRBV2,TRBJ1-1,NA,once
CASSLGQVEFEKLFF,TGTGCCAGCAGCTTAGGACAGGTTGAATTCGAAAAACTGTTTTTT,TRBV11-2,TRBJ1-4,NA,few
CASSQGAQAAYEQYF,TGCGCCAGCAGCCAGGGGGCGCAGGCCGCCTACGAGCAGTACTTC,TRBV5-1,TRBJ2-7,TRBD1,medium-sized
CASSLPGTGAGGNEQFF,TGTGCCAGCAGCCTTCCCGGGACAGGGGCGGGGGGCAATGAGCAGTTCTTC,TRBV7-2,TRBJ2-1,TRBD1,NA
CASSPGTPGETQYF,TGTGCCAGCTCACCGGGTACGCCCGGGGAGACCCAGTACTTC,TRBV18,TRBJ2-5,NA,NA